The next 21 T cell receptor beta chains were all read from a single sample in a study of blood T cell repertoires in COVID-19. This table comes from immunoSEQ multiplex PCR, and its TCRdb copy is limited to in-frame clones, with some not included. Found here are some 140,000 clones, around 85% of them singletons; the top ten hold about 29%. Sequencing was done on a sample of peripheral blood. These receptors came from a woman in her sixties or seventies with acute or convalescent COVID-19.

This chain links TRBV7-3 with TRBJ1-2; no firm D call. CDR1 and CDR2 from the germline V gene are SGHTA and FQGTGA. The CDR3 is 14 amino acids. With 1 base removed from V and 6 bases from J, the gap between germline ends came to 12 bases. The CDR3 bases are TGTGCCAGCAGCTTAAGTTCGATTGCGAATGGCTACACCTTC. It is translated as CASSLSSIANGYTF.

The chain is built from TRBV2 and TRBJ1-2; D not certain. V lost 5 bases, J lost 2 bases, and 12 bases lay in between. In germline, CDR1 is SNHLY, CDR2 FYNNEI. There are 14 residues in the CDR3. The CDR3 region has the DNA TGTGCCAGCAGTACAGAGTTAGGCAACTATGGCTACACCTTC. It encodes CASSTELGNYGYTF.

This sequence joins TRBV21-1 and TRBJ2-3; the table's D call TRBD1 went unverified against the DNA. TRBV21-1 is termed a pseudogene. The CDR3 has 17 residues. CDR3 amino acids: CASSPPGQGVGTDTQYF. The CDR3 DNA follows: TGTGCCAGCAGCCCGCCAGGCCAGGGGGTGGGCACAGATACGCAGTATTTT.

V is TRBV10-3 and J is TRBJ2-7; 7 bases match TRBD1. There are 15 residues in the CDR3. Germline CDR1 ENHRY, CDR2 SYGVKD. V trimming: 6 bases; J trimming: 4 bases; junction bases outside the gene matches: 12. In DNA form, the CDR3 reads TGTGCCATCAGCCCACCCTGGGACAGAAAGTACGAGCAGTACTTC. It is translated as CAISPPWDRKYEQYF.

The V and J genes are TRBV30 and TRBJ1-1; no firm D call. This CDR3 has 13 residues. Trimming shortened V by 4 bases and J by 3 bases, and 12 bases separated the two germline ends. Per germline, CDR1 GTSNPN and CDR2 SVGIG (reference sequence). In DNA, the CDR3 is TGTGCCTGGAAAAAACGGGTGGACACTGAAGCTTTCTTT. Amino acids: CAWKKRVDTEAFF.

The V and J genes are TRBV3-1 (or the pseudogene TRBV3-2) and TRBJ2-1, with D possibly being TRBD1 (6 bases). CDR1 is LGHDT, CDR2 YNNKEL, per germline (reference sequence). V was trimmed by 3 bases and J by 9 bases, leaving 9 bases between them. The CDR3 contains 12 residues. CDR3 bases: TGTGCCAGCAGCCAGGGGGCGACTGAGCAGTTCTTC. Residues: CASSQGATEQFF.

V usage is TRBV11-1 and J usage is TRBJ2-3; a weak D match, TRBD1 (6 bases). V lost 5 bases and J lost 0, with 15 bases in between. The CDR3 length is 16 residues. Per the germline V gene, CDR1 is SGHAT and CDR2 is FQDESV (reference sequence). This chain's CDR3 is CASSHGTQTSTDTQYF. CDR3 nucleotides: TGTGCCAGCAGCCACGGGACACAAACTAGCACAGATACGCAGTATTTT.

The chain links TRBV5-1 to TRBJ2-1, with a possible D match to TRBD2 (6 bases). Trimming pared 4 bases from V and 0 bases from J, leaving 14 bases between. The CDR3 runs 16 residues. The germline CDR1 and CDR2 sequences are SGHRS and YFSETQ. This CDR3 reads CASSGTSRSSYNEQFF. The DNA for the CDR3 is TGCGCCAGCAGCGGGACTTCTAGGAGCTCCTACAATGAGCAGTTCTTC.

The chain employs TRBV3-1 (or the pseudogene TRBV3-2) and TRBJ2-7, with 9 bases aligning to TRBD2. Germline CDR1 LGHDT, CDR2 YNNKEL (reference sequence). V lost 0 bases to trimming and J lost 2 bases; unmatched junction nucleotides: 5. The CDR3 extends over 16 amino acids. The CDR3 is CASSQDGRGGAYEQYF. CDR3 coding DNA: TGTGCCAGCAGCCAAGATGGGCGCGGGGGGGCCTACGAGCAGTACTTC.

DNA of the CDR3: TGTGCCACCAGCAGAGGTGGTGTGGGGCCTCCGGGTGAAAAACTGTTTTTT. As protein: CATSRGGVGPPGEKLFF. The chain uses TRBV15 and TRBJ1-4; TRBD1 might be the D (5 bases). The V gene lost 1 base and the J gene lost 7 bases, with 19 bases spanning the gap. The CDR3 totals 17 residues. Germline CDR1 and CDR2: LNHNV and YYDKDF (reference sequence).

This clone has only a few counts. The rearrangement uses TRBV19 and TRBJ2-1, with D possibly matching TRBD2 (6 bases). V was clipped by 8 bases and J by 0 bases, with 14 bases between them. Per germline, CDR1 LNHDA and CDR2 SQIVND (reference sequence). The CDR3 is 15 amino acids. CDR3 sequence reads: CASRATGDSYNEQFF. The CDR3 nucleotides are TGTGCCAGTCGCGCAACGGGGGACTCCTACAATGAGCAGTTCTTC. The variable domain in full, completed from reference TRBV19 and TRBJ2-1, reads DGGITQSPKYLFRKEGQNVTLSCEQNLNHDAMYWYRQDPGQGLRLIYYSQIVNDFQKGDIAEGYSVSREKKESFPLTVTSAQKNPTAFYLCASRATGDSYNEQFFGPGTRLTVL.

The sample holds one count of this clone. The chain links TRBV2 to TRBJ1-1, with a tentative D call TRBD1 (5 bases). The CDR3 loop spans 14 amino acids. V was shortened by 5 bases and J by 4 bases, with 14 bases between the two germline ends. Germline-derived CDR1 and CDR2 are SNHLY and FYNNEI. CDR3 in amino acids: CASSQQDLGTEAFF. The CDR3 DNA sequence: TGTGCCAGCAGTCAACAGGACCTAGGCACTGAAGCTTTCTTT. Full variable domain (missing parts from reference TRBV2 and TRBJ1-1): EPEVTQTPSHQVTQMGQEVILRCVPISNHLYFYWYRQILGQKVEFLVSFYNNEISEKSEIFDDQFSVERPDGSNFTLKIRSTKLEDSAMYFCASSQQDLGTEAFFGQGTRLTVV.

The J gene is TRBJ1-2, the V gene TRBV27; no clear D. The CDR3 has 12 amino acids. Trimming shortened V by 8 bases and J by 4 bases, and 11 bases separated the two germline ends. Germline V gene data show CDR1 as MNHEY and CDR2 as SMNVEV (reference sequence). CDR3 in DNA: TGTGCCAGCCGGCGGGAGGGCTATGGCTACACCTTC. Protein product: CASRREGYGYTF.

This clone was recorded a few times. The chain recombines TRBV19 with TRBJ1-2, with TRBD1 identical over 7 bases. Trimming removed 9 bases from V and 2 bases from J; junction bases left unmatched: 9. This CDR3 region has 14 residues. Germline V lookup: CDR1 LNHDA, CDR2 SQIVND (reference sequence). The CDR3 nucleotides read TGTGCCAGCCGTAAGGCAGGGGGAAACTATGGCTACACCTTC. It codes for CASRKAGGNYGYTF.

The V call is TRBV19, the J call TRBJ1-6; 7 nucleotides match TRBD1. V lost 6 bases to trimming and J lost 6 bases; unmatched junction nucleotides: 11. Germline V gene lookup returns CDR1 LNHDA and CDR2 SQIVND (reference sequence). This CDR3 is 16 amino acids long. In nucleotides, the CDR3 is TGTGCCAGTAGGACTGGACAGGCACCAGCTAATTCACCCCTCCACTTT. Its protein product is CASRTGQAPANSPLHF.

This chain uses TRBV6-6 with TRBJ2-1, with D perhaps matching TRBD2 (6 bases). The length of the CDR3 is 13 residues. Germline CDR1 is MNHNY and CDR2 is SVGAGI (reference sequence). Deletions cut 6 bases from V and 3 bases from J, with 9 bases between. Here the CDR3 DNA reads TGTGCCAGCAGCTGGGAGGTCTACAATGAGCAGTTCTTC. Protein sequence: CASSWEVYNEQFF.

This clone was seen only a few times. V gene TRBV7-9 combines with J gene TRBJ2-1, with 7 bases aligning to TRBD1. Germline V CDR1 and CDR2: SEHNR, FQNEAQ (reference sequence). With 4 bases clipped from V and 2 bases from J, the junction kept 8 bases outside the gene matches. CDR3 length: 16 residues. The CDR3 reads CASSSRQGRTYNEQFF. CDR3 bases: TGTGCCAGCAGCTCCCGACAGGGACGGACCTACAATGAGCAGTTCTTC. The full variable domain, with the rest looked up from reference TRBV7-9 and TRBJ2-1, is DTGVSQNPRHKITKRGQNVTFRCDPISEHNRLYWYRQTLGQGPEFLTYFQNEAQLEKSRLLSDRFSAERPKGSFSTLEIQRTEQGDSAMYLCASSSRQGRTYNEQFFGPGTRLTVL.

The genes are TRBV21-1 and TRBJ1-2; the table's D call, TRBD1, was not checked against the DNA. TRBV21-1 is described as a pseudogene. The CDR3 contains 15 residues. DNA of the CDR3: TGTGCCAGCAGCAAACTCAGGACAGCGACCTATGGCTACACCTTC. Protein: CASSKLRTATYGYTF.

The chain joins TRBV5-4 to TRBJ2-5, with D tentatively TRBD1 (5 bases). There are 16 residues in the CDR3. The germline V gene encodes CDR1 SGHNT and CDR2 YYREEE (reference sequence). V dropped 6 bases and J dropped 2 bases, with 20 bases sitting between them. DNA of the CDR3: TGTGCCAGCACTCAAAGAAGTCTAAGGGGTCAAGAGACCCAGTACTTC. This translates into CASTQRSLRGQETQYF.

The chain uses TRBV7-9 and TRBJ1-5; 7 bases map to TRBD1. Germline V lookup: CDR1 SEHNR, CDR2 FQNEAQ (reference sequence). V was clipped by 1 base and J by 1 base; unmatched bases: 13. The CDR3 contains 19 residues. This chain's CDR3 is CASSLGQGALFGSNQPQHF. DNA of the CDR3: TGTGCCAGCAGCTTAGGACAGGGCGCCTTATTCGGGAGCAATCAGCCCCAGCATTTT. Using reference TRBV7-9 and TRBJ1-5 for the parts outside the CDR3, the full variable domain is DTGVSQNPRHKITKRGQNVTFRCDPISEHNRLYWYRQTLGQGPEFLTYFQNEAQLEKSRLLSDRFSAERPKGSFSTLEIQRTEQGDSAMYLCASSLGQGALFGSNQPQHFGDGTRLSIL.

V usage is TRBV21-1 and J usage is TRBJ1-2; TRBD1 is the table's D call, not checked against the DNA. TRBV21-1 is given as a pseudogene. The CDR3 has 19 amino acids. Written as DNA, the CDR3 is TGTGCCAGCAGGGACAGGGTGGATCTCATTTTCCGATTTAACTATGGCTACACCTTC. Protein: CASRDRVDLIFRFNYGYTF.